A single sample gave rise to the 18 T cell receptor beta chains below, sequenced in a study of post-analysis software for immune sequencing data. The study, taken as a whole, reports: The study found TRBV5-6, TRBV5-1 and TRBV20-1 among a few TRBV segments more frequent in patients than controls.

Included in the TCR beta cDNA libraries were unique molecular identifiers. MiXCR was run by TCRdb on the PCR reads, yielding one entry per CDR3 protein. This sample carries fewer than 850,000 distinct CDR3 sequences, 40% to 55% of them seen once, and the ten largest clones take roughly 4.9%. Antigen specificity for these receptors is unknown. The specimen was blood. Receptors were obtained from a girl aged 5-17 years with multiple sclerosis.

This clonotype has more than one count but fewer than ten. This sequence joins TRBV27 and TRBJ2-3; unclear D gene. V dropped 0 bases and J dropped 5 bases, with 3 bases sitting between them. There are 12 residues in the CDR3. The germline V gene has CDR1 MNHEY and CDR2 SMNVEV (reference sequence). Written as DNA, the CDR3 is TGTGCCAGCAGTTTATCGTTAGATACGCAGTATTTT. The encoded protein is CASSLSLDTQYF.

This chain connects TRBV29-1 to TRBJ2-1; 10 bases align to TRBD2. The CDR3 runs to 15 residues. V was clipped by 2 bases and J by 4 bases; unmatched bases: 5. In germline, CDR1 is SQVTM, CDR2 ANQGSEA. The CDR3 is CSVEPLAGPYNEQFF. CDR3 nucleotides: TGCAGCGTTGAACCACTAGCGGGACCTTACAATGAGCAGTTCTTC.

This clonotype was observed a handful of times. This chain links TRBV27 with TRBJ2-5; D call uncertain. The CDR3 sequence is 14 residues long. Germline V gene lookup returns CDR1 MNHEY and CDR2 SMNVEV (reference sequence). Trimming shortened V by 0 bases and J by 0 bases, and 5 bases separated the two germline ends. CDR3 nucleotide sequence: TGTGCCAGCAGTTTATCGGTCTACCAAGAGACCCAGTACTTC. This encodes CASSLSVYQETQYF.

This chain uses TRBV7-9 with TRBJ2-1; 7 bases fit TRBD2. Per the germline V gene, CDR1 is SEHNR and CDR2 is FQNEAQ (reference sequence). After removal of 4 bases from V and 8 bases from J, the junction contained 11 bases not matched to a gene. The CDR3 is 15 residues long. The CDR3 spells CASSSPGGRAHEQFF. The CDR3, as DNA: TGTGCCAGCAGCTCACCGGGAGGCCGGGCGCATGAGCAGTTCTTC.

The genes are TRBV7-8 and TRBJ1-6, with a tentative D call TRBD1 (6 bases). CDR1 SGHVS and CDR2 FQNEAQ come from the germline V gene. This CDR3 is 15 amino acids long. Trimming cost V 1 base and J 7 bases, with 11 bases left between them. CDR3 amino acids: CASSLVWGLNSPLHF. The CDR3 DNA reads as TGTGCCAGCAGCTTAGTGTGGGGGCTGAATTCACCCCTCCACTTT.

This clonotype showed up just a few times. The rearrangement uses TRBV5-1 and TRBJ2-3; 10 bases fit TRBD2. This CDR3 is 16 amino acids long. The germline gives CDR1 SGHRS, CDR2 YFSETQ. V was pared by 1 base and J by 5 bases, with 7 bases of the junction left unmatched. The CDR3 here is CASSLNEGLALDTQYF. CDR3 sequence (DNA): TGCGCCAGCAGCTTGAACGAGGGACTAGCGCTAGATACGCAGTATTTT.

The chain recombines TRBV20-1 with TRBJ2-3; D perhaps matches TRBD2 (6 bases). Germline-derived CDR1 and CDR2 are DFQATT and SNEGSKA (reference sequence). Trimming removed 1 base at V and 3 bases at J, with 32 bases between. CDR3 length equals 21 residues. In nucleotides, the CDR3 is TGCAGTGCTAGAGTGTATGGAGTGGGTACTGCGGGGCCTAAAAGTACAGATACGCAGTATTTT. Translation gives CSARVYGVGTAGPKSTDTQYF.

Only a few counts were recorded for this clonotype. The V and J genes are TRBV7-9 and TRBJ2-3; D possibly corresponds to TRBD1 (5 bases). Trimming removed 5 bases from V and 6 bases from J, with 9 bases in between. The germline V gene has CDR1 SEHNR and CDR2 FQNEAQ (reference sequence). The CDR3 contains 12 residues. For the CDR3, the DNA is TGTGCCAGCAGCGGCAGGGTGGATACGCAGTATTTT. Its translation is CASSGRVDTQYF.

The chain uses TRBV10-3 and TRBJ2-7; 8 bases match TRBD1. CDR1 is ENHRY and CDR2 is SYGVKD in the germline V gene. Trimming cost V 2 bases and J 0 bases; bases outside gene matches: 3. This CDR3 is built from 15 residues. The CDR3 region is CAISETGQASYEQYF. CDR3 nucleotides: TGTGCCATCAGTGAGACGGGACAGGCCTCCTACGAGCAGTACTTC.

This sequence joins TRBV20-1 and TRBJ2-3, with 13 positions matching TRBD2. After removal of 5 bases from V and 6 bases from J, the junction contained 5 bases not matched to a gene. The CDR3 has 14 residues. The germline V gene has CDR1 DFQATT and CDR2 SNEGSKA (reference sequence). This chain's CDR3 is CSASALAGGDTQYF. The CDR3 bases are TGCAGTGCTTCAGCACTAGCGGGAGGGGATACGCAGTATTTT.

The chain joins TRBV6-6 to TRBJ2-4, with unresolved D. Germline assignment: CDR1 MNHNY and CDR2 SVGAGI (reference sequence). This CDR3 comprises 16 residues. V lost 2 bases to trimming and J lost 0 bases, with 11 bases between them. The CDR3 is CASSYPTELAKNIQYF. CDR3 in DNA: TGTGCCAGCAGTTACCCCACGGAACTAGCCAAAAACATTCAGTACTTC.

The chain joins TRBV29-1 to TRBJ2-5; TRBD1 or TRBD2 may be the D gene (5 bases each). The J call may be faulty, since TRBJ2-7 better matches the DNA end. Germline V gene data show CDR1 as SQVTM and CDR2 as ANQGSEA. The CDR3 has 13 residues. CDR3: CSVGAGSLYEQYF. Written as DNA, the CDR3 is TGCAGCGTTGGTGCAGGGAGTTTGTACGAGCAGTACTTC.

The V call is TRBV6-2 or TRBV6-3, the J call TRBJ2-3; no reliable D call. This CDR3 is built from 13 residues. The V end lost 6 bases, the J end lost 3 bases, and 10 bases lay between the germline ends. From germline, CDR1 is MNHEY and CDR2 SVGEGT. The CDR3 nucleotides read TGTGCCAGCAGACCCCTAGGGACAGATACGCAGTATTTT. As protein: CASRPLGTDTQYF.

The V gene is TRBV9, the J gene TRBJ2-3; TRBD2 is a possible D gene (6 bases). The V gene's germline CDR1 is SGDLS and CDR2 YYNGEE. Trimming cost V 2 bases and J 0 bases, with 13 bases left between them. The CDR3 has 16 amino acids. The CDR3 protein is CASSVGSGTSTDTQYF. The CDR3 DNA is TGTGCCAGCAGCGTCGGGTCAGGGACTAGCACAGATACGCAGTATTTT.

The sample holds a few counts of this clonotype. This sequence joins TRBV6-6 and TRBJ2-7; the D is unclear. Germline lookup yields CDR1 MNHNY and CDR2 SVGAGI (reference sequence). CDR3 length: 14 amino acids. The germline V and J ends were trimmed by 5 bases and 2 bases, with 13 bases remaining between them. The CDR3 DNA is TGTGCCAGCAGTCTTGAAGTCAGTACCTACGAGCAGTACTTC. Residues: CASSLEVSTYEQYF.

The genes are TRBV29-1 and TRBJ1-1; TRBD1 might be the D (5 bases). The germline V gene encodes CDR1 SQVTM and CDR2 ANQGSEA. The CDR3 is made up of 12 amino acids. V shed 4 bases and J shed 7 bases, with 13 bases lying between them. The CDR3, as DNA: TGCAGCGTTGTTTTCGGACACAGTGAAGCTTTCTTT. Translation gives CSVVFGHSEAFF. The full variable domain, its missing parts supplied by reference TRBV29-1 and TRBJ1-1, is SAVISQKPSRDICQRGTSLTIQCQVDSQVTMMFWYRQQPGQSLTLIATANQGSEATYESGFVIDKFPISRPNLTFSTLTVSNMSPEDSSIYLCSVVFGHSEAFFGQGTRLTVV.

This clonotype came up many times. The chain recombines TRBV5-1 with TRBJ2-1; D uncertain. Between the trimmed V and J ends, which lost 0 bases and 0 bases, there was a span of 10 bases. There are 16 residues in the CDR3. Germline V gene lookup returns CDR1 SGHRS and CDR2 YFSETQ. This CDR3 reads CASSLGSHSSYNEQFF. The CDR3 DNA reads TGCGCCAGCAGCTTGGGTAGTCATAGCTCCTACAATGAGCAGTTCTTC.

This rearrangement joins TRBV6-1 to TRBJ2-7; no firm D call. CDR1 and CDR2 (germline): MNHNS, SASEGT. CDR3 length: 16 amino acids. Trimming shortened V by 0 bases and J by 3 bases, and 15 bases separated the two germline ends. The DNA of the CDR3 is TGTGCCAGCAGTGAAGCATTGAGGCTCTTGAACTACGAGCAGTACTTC. Protein sequence: CASSEALRLLNYEQYF.